The 29 T cell receptor beta chains below come from one sample, sequenced in a study of blood T cell repertoires in COVID-19. Libraries were prepared by immunoSEQ multiplex PCR; TCRdb keeps only in-frame clonotypes and omits some of them. This table has 150,000 to 200,000 clones, 80% to 90% appearing once. The material sequenced was peripheral blood. These receptor sequences come from a woman aged 70 to 79 with COVID-19, enrolled during active disease.

This chain joins TRBV7-8 and TRBJ1-1, with a tentative D call TRBD1 (5 bases). V was cut by 2 bases and J by 6 bases, with 13 bases left in between. This CDR3 region has 14 residues. The germline gives CDR1 SGHVS, CDR2 FQNEAQ. CDR3 in DNA: TGTGCCAGCAGCTTATTTAGGGGCGGGGCTGAAGCTTTCTTT. Amino acids: CASSLFRGGAEAFF. The variable domain in full, with the rest retrieved from reference TRBV7-8 and TRBJ1-1, is GAGVSQSPRYKVAKRGQDVALRCDPISGHVSLFWYQQALGQGPEFLTYFQNEAQLDKSGLPSDRFFAERPEGSVSTLKIQRTQQEDSAVYLCASSLFRGGAEAFFGQGTRLTVV.

In DNA, the CDR3 is TGTGCCAGCAGTGCCTACAGGGGCTCCTACAATGAGCAGTTCTTC. It encodes CASSAYRGSYNEQFF. The rearrangement joins TRBV27 to TRBJ2-1; 7 bases match TRBD1. The germline V gene has CDR1 MNHEY and CDR2 SMNVEV (reference sequence). This CDR3 is 15 amino acids long. The V gene end was trimmed by 5 bases and the J gene end by 0 bases; junction bases not matched to a gene: 4.

This chain joins TRBV28 and TRBJ1-3; no clear D. Trimming took 11 bases from V and 0 from J, leaving 11 bases between them. Per germline, CDR1 MDHEN and CDR2 SYDVKM. The CDR3 is 13 amino acids. The CDR3 nucleotides read TGTGCCTCCACTCCTAGCTCTGGAAACACCATATATTTT. Residues: CASTPSSGNTIYF.

This chain joins TRBV11-3 and TRBJ2-2, with a possible D match to TRBD2 (6 bases). The CDR3 is 14 residues long. The V end lost 4 bases, the J end lost 3 bases, and 9 bases lay between the germline ends. In germline, CDR1 is SGHNT, CDR2 YENEEA. The CDR3 loop reads CASSSRGYTGELFF. For the CDR3, the DNA is TGTGCCAGCAGCTCGCGGGGATACACCGGGGAGCTGTTTTTT.

V gene TRBV11-3 combines with J gene TRBJ2-1; weak D call: TRBD2 (5 bases). Trimming left V 6 bases short and J 8 bases short, with 8 bases between. CDR1 is SGHNT and CDR2 is YENEEA in the germline V gene. This CDR3 region has 11 residues. The CDR3 protein is CASRRVDEQFF. CDR3 nucleotides: TGTGCCAGCAGGCGGGTTGATGAGCAGTTCTTC. The full variable domain, in which reference TRBV11-3 and TRBJ2-1 provide the parts outside the CDR3, is EAGVVQSPRYKIIEKKQPVAFWCNPISGHNTLYWYLQNLGQGPELLIRYENEEAVDDSQLPKDRFSAERLKGVDSTLKIQPAELGDSAVYLCASRRVDEQFFGPGTRLTVL.

V gene TRBV5-6 combines with J gene TRBJ2-2, with 9 nucleotides matching TRBD1. This CDR3 has 16 residues. The V gene's germline CDR1 is SGHDT and CDR2 YYEEEE. V gave up 5 bases and J gave up 3 bases; unmatched junction bases: 8. CDR3 sequence reads: CASRFGTGRHTGELFF. The CDR3 region has the DNA TGTGCCAGCAGGTTCGGGACAGGGAGGCACACCGGGGAGCTGTTTTTT.

This chain links TRBV24-1 with TRBJ1-1; D remains unclear. Trimming removed 4 bases from V and 0 bases from J, with 11 bases in between. The CDR3 sequence is 15 residues long. The germline CDR1 and CDR2 sequences are KGHDR and SFDVKD. The chain's CDR3 is CATSDSQSMNTEAFF. CDR3 DNA sequence: TGTGCCACCAGTGACTCACAGTCGATGAACACTGAAGCTTTCTTT.

The chain uses TRBV19 and TRBJ1-5; D unresolved. The CDR3 sequence is 16 residues long. The V end was cut by 4 bases, the J end by 3 bases, with 16 bases between. In germline, CDR1 is LNHDA, CDR2 SQIVND (reference sequence). The DNA of the CDR3 is TGTGCCAGTAGTACCAGGACGGGAGGGCCCAATCAGCCCCAGCATTTT. Amino acid sequence: CASSTRTGGPNQPQHF. Full variable domain (rest looked up from reference TRBV19 and TRBJ1-5): DGGITQSPKYLFRKEGQNVTLSCEQNLNHDAMYWYRQDPGQGLRLIYYSQIVNDFQKGDIAEGYSVSREKKESFPLTVTSAQKNPTAFYLCASSTRTGGPNQPQHFGDGTRLSIL.

The rearrangement links TRBV7-2 to TRBJ1-1, with D hard to call. This CDR3 spans 13 amino acids. CDR1 and CDR2 from the germline V gene are SGHTA and FQGNSA. V lost 3 bases and J lost 1, with 6 bases in between. Here the CDR3 DNA reads TGTGCCAGCAGCTTCGCAGGGAACACTGAAGCTTTCTTT. Residues: CASSFAGNTEAFF.

J is TRBJ2-3 and V is TRBV19, with TRBD2 as a possible D gene (5 bases). Trimming stripped 4 bases from V and 2 bases from J, with 13 bases between. This CDR3 has 15 residues. Germline CDR1 LNHDA, CDR2 SQIVND (reference sequence). CDR3 in amino acids: CASSKGGQFTDTQYF. The CDR3 DNA reads as TGTGCCAGTAGTAAGGGCGGGCAGTTCACAGATACGCAGTATTTT.

V and J are TRBV13 and TRBJ1-2, with D uncertain. V was trimmed by 3 bases and J by 5 bases, leaving 10 bases between them. Germline lookup yields CDR1 PRHDT and CDR2 FYEKMQ (reference sequence). The CDR3 covers 13 residues. The CDR3 nucleotides read TGTGCCAGCAGCTTCGGAGGGTTATATGGCTACACCTTC. It codes for CASSFGGLYGYTF. The entire variable domain, with the rest obtained from reference TRBV13 and TRBJ1-2, is as follows: AAGVIQSPRHLIKEKRETATLKCYPIPRHDTVYWYQQGPGQDPQFLISFYEKMQSDKGSIPDRFSAQQFSDYHSELNMSSLELGDSALYFCASSFGGLYGYTFGSGTRLTVV.

This clone has only one observation. V and J are TRBV19 and TRBJ2-3; 8 bases are a match to TRBD2. V gave up 5 bases and J gave up 0 bases; unmatched junction bases: 4. This CDR3 spans 15 amino acids. Per the germline V gene, CDR1 is LNHDA and CDR2 is SQIVND (reference sequence). CDR3 bases: TGTGCCAGTAGTGCACTAGCGGCCAGCACAGATACGCAGTATTTT. This codes for CASSALAASTDTQYF.

The rearrangement joins TRBV7-9 to TRBJ2-5, with a weak D call TRBD1 (5 bases). This CDR3 is 14 amino acids long. Per the germline V gene, CDR1 is SEHNR and CDR2 is FQNEAQ (reference sequence). Trimming pared 5 bases from V and 3 bases from J, leaving 13 bases between. For the CDR3, the DNA is TGTGCCAGCAGCATCACCCAGGGTAAAGAGACCCAGTACTTC. This sequence encodes CASSITQGKETQYF.

The CDR3 DNA reads TGTGCCAGCAGCCAGACTAGCGGGATAACCGGGGAGCTGTTTTTT. It codes for CASSQTSGITGELFF. This rearrangement joins TRBV11-1 to TRBJ2-2; 11 bases line up with TRBD2. J lost 5 bases, V lost 5 bases, and 4 bases had no gene match. This CDR3 has 15 amino acids. Germline lookup yields CDR1 SGHAT and CDR2 FQDESV (reference sequence).

This chain connects TRBV18 to TRBJ2-1; a possible D gene is TRBD2 (5 bases). Germline V gene data show CDR1 as KGHSH and CDR2 as LQKENI. CDR3 length: 11 amino acids. Trimming removed 5 bases from V and 7 bases from J, with 6 bases in between. CDR3 DNA: TGTGCCAGCTCAGGGGAGAATGAGCAGTTCTTC. This encodes CASSGENEQFF.

The chain is built from TRBV15 and TRBJ2-1, with 7 positions matching TRBD2. The CDR3 extends over 15 amino acids. Trimming removed 5 bases from V and 0 bases from J; junction bases left unmatched: 4. Germline V gives CDR1 LNHNV, CDR2 YYDKDF (reference sequence). For the CDR3, the DNA is TGTGCCACCAGCCGACTAGCAACCTCCTACAATGAGCAGTTCTTC. Translation gives CATSRLATSYNEQFF.

This chain joins TRBV28 and TRBJ2-2; the match to TRBD1 covers 7 bases. The germline CDR1 and CDR2 sequences are MDHEN and SYDVKM. The V segment lost 6 bases and the J segment 6 bases; nucleotides outside the gene matches: 10. The CDR3 has 15 residues. This chain's CDR3 is CASRSTGEGAGELFF. Written as DNA, the CDR3 is TGTGCCAGCAGAAGTACAGGGGAAGGAGCCGGGGAGCTGTTTTTT.

This clone appeared a single time. This chain connects TRBV5-1 to TRBJ1-3; weak D call: TRBD1 (6 bases). The CDR3 runs 16 residues. The V end lost 0 bases, the J end lost 0 bases, and 10 bases lay between the germline ends. Germline values: CDR1 SGHRS, CDR2 YFSETQ. As DNA, the CDR3 is TGCGCCAGCAGCTTGGGACAGGCTAGCTCTGGAAACACCATATATTTT. Translated, it gives CASSLGQASSGNTIYF.

CDR3 in DNA: TGTGCCAGTAGTCTAAAGACAGGGGGCGTAGAGACCCAGTACTTC. Amino acid sequence: CASSLKTGGVETQYF. The chain couples TRBV19 to TRBJ2-5; 10 bases line up with TRBD1. Germline V gene lookup returns CDR1 LNHDA and CDR2 SQIVND (reference sequence). The V and J ends lost 5 bases and 4 bases, in that order; junction bases with no gene match: 7. The CDR3 loop spans 15 amino acids.

The chain couples TRBV4-1 to TRBJ2-2; no reliable D call. Per germline, CDR1 MGHRA and CDR2 YSYEKL. The CDR3 has 15 residues. The ends were cut back, 0 bases at V and 2 bases at J, with 7 bases in the middle. For the CDR3, the DNA is TGCGCCAGCAGCCAAGAGCGTATTAACACCGGGGAGCTGTTTTTT. Translated: CASSQERINTGELFF.

This chain joins TRBV6-5 and TRBJ2-5; 9 bases are shared with TRBD1. Germline trimming cut 6 bases from V and 7 bases from J; bases unmatched to any gene: 9. CDR3 size: 14 residues. Germline assignment: CDR1 MNHEY and CDR2 SVGAGI. CDR3 protein: CASRGQGIGMTQYF. In nucleotides, the CDR3 is TGTGCCAGCAGAGGACAGGGGATAGGTATGACCCAGTACTTC.

The chain combines TRBV25-1 with TRBJ2-4; TRBD1 might be the D (5 bases). Germline lookup yields CDR1 MGHDK and CDR2 SYGVNS. Deletions cut 8 bases from V and 2 bases from J, with 13 bases between. This CDR3 is 14 amino acids long. The CDR3, as DNA: TGTGCCAGCTCTGACAGCACTCCCAAAAACATTCAGTACTTC. Protein sequence: CASSDSTPKNIQYF.

The chain recombines TRBV3-1 (or the pseudogene TRBV3-2) with TRBJ1-3; 7 nucleotides agree with TRBD1. V trimming: 0 bases; J trimming: 4 bases; junction bases outside the gene matches: 6. Germline V gene lookup returns CDR1 LGHDT and CDR2 YNNKEL (reference sequence). The CDR3 covers 16 residues. CDR3 sequence: CASSQDPRGRGNTIYF. The CDR3 nucleotides read TGTGCCAGCAGCCAAGATCCGAGGGGGCGAGGAAACACCATATATTTT.

The V gene is TRBV3-1 (or the pseudogene TRBV3-2), the J gene TRBJ2-1; D possibly corresponds to TRBD1 (5 bases). CDR3 length: 17 residues. Trimming left V 3 bases short and J 2 bases short, with 17 bases between. CDR1 is LGHDT, CDR2 YNNKEL, per germline (reference sequence). CDR3 DNA: TGTGCCAGCAGCCAGGTAACAGGCGTCCGGACCTACAATGAGCAGTTCTTC. The encoded protein is CASSQVTGVRTYNEQFF.

The chain has TRBV19 and TRBJ1-1, with TRBD1 matching 9 bases. The CDR3 consists of 15 residues. Germline CDR1 LNHDA, CDR2 SQIVND (reference sequence). The junction had 12 bases not matched to a gene; V was cut back by 7 bases and J by 6 bases. CDR3 bases: TGTGCCAGTACATTCTCCGGGACAGGGTTCGCTGAAGCTTTCTTT. Its protein product is CASTFSGTGFAEAFF. The full variable domain, in which reference TRBV19 and TRBJ1-1 provide the parts outside the CDR3, is DGGITQSPKYLFRKEGQNVTLSCEQNLNHDAMYWYRQDPGQGLRLIYYSQIVNDFQKGDIAEGYSVSREKKESFPLTVTSAQKNPTAFYLCASTFSGTGFAEAFFGQGTRLTVV.

This rearrangement joins TRBV7-2 to TRBJ2-2; TRBD2 agrees at 9 bases. V trimming: 2 bases; J trimming: 8 bases; junction bases outside the gene matches: 9. The CDR3 is 16 amino acids. Germline lookup yields CDR1 SGHTA and CDR2 FQGNSA. The CDR3 DNA is TGTGCCAGCAGCTTAATTAGGCTAGCGGGAAGTGGGGAGCTGTTTTTT. This gives the protein CASSLIRLAGSGELFF.

The chain has TRBV6-5 and TRBJ2-3; TRBD2 is a possible D gene (6 bases). The CDR3 loop spans 12 amino acids. Germline V gene sequence: CDR1 MNHEY, CDR2 SVGAGI. V was cut by 10 bases and J by 1 base, with 9 bases left in between. CDR3 residues: CATLAGTDTQYF. The DNA of the CDR3 is TGTGCCACCTTAGCGGGCACAGATACGCAGTATTTT.

The chain links TRBV30 to TRBJ1-1; weak D call: TRBD1 (5 bases). V shed 5 bases and J shed 1 base, with 11 bases lying between them. The CDR3 sequence is 13 residues long. Germline V gives CDR1 GTSNPN, CDR2 SVGIG (reference sequence). The CDR3 reads CAWLGHPNTEAFF. The CDR3 DNA reads TGTGCCTGGTTAGGACACCCGAACACTGAAGCTTTCTTT.

This clone showed up just once. The rearrangement joins TRBV20-1 to TRBJ1-5, with a tentative D call TRBD1 (5 bases). In germline, CDR1 is DFQATT, CDR2 SNEGSKA (reference sequence). The V end was cut by 3 bases, the J end by 3 bases, with 15 bases between. The CDR3 covers 15 residues. The CDR3 here is CSASNRNYDNQPQHF. CDR3 DNA: TGCAGTGCTAGTAACAGGAATTACGACAATCAGCCCCAGCATTTT.